This is a list of T cell receptor beta chains from one sample in a study of blood T cells in healthy people across ages. TCRdb re-analysed the 5' RACE reads in MiXCR, keeping a single row per CDR3 protein. The data show around 800,000 distinct CDR3 sequences, roughly 25% seen once. This same sample was also part of a study on T cells of mothers and their children.

The sequencing input was blood. The origin of the receptors is a boy younger than 18 in good health. The conserved cysteine and the conserved F or W are not part of the CDR3 here. Each record gives: J gene, V gene, clone size, CDR3 protein. Not every row has a clone size; where given, it reads once, few, many or a size class.

>TRBJ2-6|TRBV24-1|few
ATSVSGANVLT
>TRBJ2-5|TRBV6-5|few
ASSYREGVSETQY
>TRBJ1-2|TRBV7-9|.
ASSVDIANYGYT
>.|TRBV24-1|.
ATSDRGYEQY
>TRBJ1-2|TRBV10-3|.
AISGNPGRTNYGYT
>TRBJ1-5|TRBV28|.
ASTYSSNQPQH
>TRBJ2-2|TRBV3-1|.
ASSQDGNTGELF
>TRBJ1-1|TRBV6-5|few
ASSYKGGTETF
>TRBJ2-3|TRBV4-2|few
ASSQETGAGMNTQY
>TRBJ2-1|TRBV20-1|.
SARDARDWNEQF
>.|TRBV13|few
ASSLSGRGMGEQF
>.|TRBV7-9|.
ASSTSGLGWGEAQY
>TRBJ1-1|TRBV9|.
ASSVGGSDTEAF
>TRBJ2-3|TRBV10-2|.
ASSEFGSGSTDTQY
>TRBJ1-2|TRBV28|.
ASSRTGASYGYT
>TRBJ1-1|TRBV20-1|.
SAGGGTGNFLSNTEAF
>TRBJ1-1|TRBV2|.
ASIEVIEAF
>TRBJ2-5|TRBV15|.
ATSRDFLRTQY
>TRBJ1-1|TRBV29-1|.
SVDWGPQGSTEAF
>TRBJ2-5|TRBV20-1|many
SASGGAKETQY
>TRBJ1-5|TRBV11-2|few
ASSLVEDKLVGNQPQH
>TRBJ1-1|TRBV4-1|.
ASSQRSLRVMNTEAF
>TRBJ2-2|TRBV28|few
ASTLTREGSENTGELF
>TRBJ2-5|TRBV12-3/TRBV12-4|.
ASSPLDPRWTGSREETQY
>TRBJ1-3|TRBV9|.
ASSVAPGGVSGNTIY
>TRBJ1-2|TRBV5-1|.
ASRGSDRVNGYT
>TRBJ1-1|TRBV24-1|.
ATSDPAGVTF
>TRBJ1-2|TRBV20-1|.
SALPGPVYYGYT
>TRBJ2-5|TRBV18|.
ASSPKGGPTYQETQY
>TRBJ1-5|TRBV12-3/TRBV12-4|few
ASRAYSNRPQH
>TRBJ2-3|TRBV20-1|.
SVYRGFTDTQY
>TRBJ2-2|TRBV4-1|few
ASSPTGFTGELF
>TRBJ1-6|TRBV7-9|few
ASSRDSASSYNSPLH
>TRBJ2-5|TRBV12-3/TRBV12-4|.
ASSLYLGQQETQY
>TRBJ2-7|TRBV10-3|.
GSGGASEQY
>TRBJ2-1|TRBV2|few
ASSERRGANEQF
>TRBJ1-1|TRBV21-1|few
ASSKGGARRRNTEAF
>TRBJ2-3|TRBV9|.
ASSVVDTQY